This T cell receptor beta chain was found in a study of cytomegalovirus exposure and HLA in healthy donors. As for the study in general: Genetic ancestry analysis placed under 90% of the 398 donors that were genotyped in the Caucasian-associated cluster. Study-wide findings and caveats: Accurate HLA-A and HLA-B prediction from TCR beta sequences was reported for most subjects. Altogether, 160 or so TCR beta chains were recorded as cytomegalovirus-associated.

A word on this clone: The antigen is undetermined.

The PCR had 60 Vbeta and 13 Jbeta primers. Profiling relied on immunoSEQ multiplex PCR, and the TCRdb table lists in-frame clones only, not all of them. The table has under 110,000 clones, 85% seen once. V trimming: 0 bases; J trimming: 0 bases; junction bases outside the gene matches: 5. Per the germline V gene, CDR1 is ENHRY and CDR2 is SYGVKD. This CDR3 contains 17 residues. The TCR was taken from a man between 25 and 39 years old in good health and CMV-seronegative. The V gene is TRBV10-3, the J gene TRBJ2-5; 9 positions agree with TRBD1. Sequencing used PBMCs. In DNA form, the CDR3 reads TGTGCCATCAGTGAGTCTTCGGGACAGGGTGACCAAGAGACCCAGTACTTC. As protein: CAISESSGQGDQETQYF.